This T cell receptor (beta chain) derives from a study of T-cell reconstitution after alpha-beta-depleted transplantation in children. Construction of the TCRbeta library involved unique molecular identifiers. Via MiXCR, TCRdb re-called the PCR reads, giving one row per CDR3 protein. The sample comprises about 460,000 distinct CDR3 sequences, roughly 11% of which are singletons, and 14% rests with the top ten. This CDR3 has 13 residues. With 5 bases removed from V and 6 bases from J, the gap between germline ends came to 13 bases. Germline V gene data show CDR1 as MDHEN and CDR2 as SYDVKM. For this clonotype: What it binds is not known.

Study-wide results and limits: Hyperexpanded clones declined; after one year, newly produced T cells mostly supplied diversity. About two months after transplant, alpha-beta T cells reportedly came from several hundred expanded graft clones.

This sequence joins TRBV28 and TRBJ1-2; D unclear. The source material was PBMCs, mostly from graft donor cells, sampled 180 days after TCRalphabeta/CD19-depleted stem cell transplant. The clonotype was recovered from a female patient aged 2 to 10 who had a stem cell transplant for aplastic anemia, so the T cells may come from the graft donor. CDR3 coding DNA: TGTGCCAGCAGTACCTCTATGCGGGATGGCTACACCTTC. Translation: CASSTSMRDGYTF.